This is a list of T cell receptor beta chains from one sample in a study of blood T cell repertoires in COVID-19. Sequenced by immunoSEQ multiplex PCR; TCRdb stores in-frame clones only, minus some. The sample lists about 80,000 clones; more than 70% were seen once. Sequences were obtained from peripheral blood. The receptors stem from an elderly woman with acute or convalescent COVID-19. The CDR3 runs from the conserved cysteine through the conserved F or W. D genes are given only for firm matches. Clone sizes are given selectively: once, few, many, or a class where the clone is expanded.

V	size	D	J	CDR3	DNA
TRBV10-2	NA	TRBD1	TRBJ1-1	CASSESGTGVSEAFF	TGCGCCAGCAGTGAGTCGGGGACAGGGGTAAGTGAAGCTTTCTTT
TRBV12-3/TRBV12-4	NA	TRBD1	TRBJ1-4	CASRGLGEKLFF	TGTGCCAGTAGGGGGCTTGGTGAAAAACTGTTTTTT
TRBV7-8	NA	TRBD1	TRBJ2-3	CASSFGTGITDTQYF	TGTGCCAGCAGCTTTGGGACAGGGATCACAGATACGCAGTATTTT
TRBV5-4	NA	TRBD1	TRBJ1-1	CASSYPGQGIYTEAFF	TGTGCCAGCAGCTACCCGGGACAGGGGATCTACACTGAAGCTTTCTTT
TRBV13	NA	TRBD2	TRBJ2-3	CASSSGLAGGLTDTQYF	TGTGCCAGCAGCTCGGGACTAGCGGGAGGGCTCACAGATACGCAGTATTTT
TRBV19	NA	NA	TRBJ1-2	CASTEQGNPYGYTF	TGTGCCAGTACCGAACAGGGAAATCCTTATGGCTACACCTTC
TRBV5-1	NA	TRBD1	TRBJ1-1	CASSSQGANTEAFF	TGCGCCAGCAGCTCCCAGGGGGCGAACACTGAAGCTTTCTTT
TRBV5-8	NA	TRBD2	TRBJ2-7	CASSQRTRSEQYF	TGTGCCAGCAGCCAACGGACTAGAAGCGAGCAGTACTTC
TRBV7-3	NA	NA	TRBJ1-1	CASSLLGNRNTEAFF	TGTGCCAGCAGCTTACTCGGTAATAGGAACACTGAAGCTTTCTTT
TRBV6-5	NA	TRBD1	TRBJ2-7	CASSFPGGSLPYEQYF	TGTGCCAGCAGTTTTCCAGGGGGCTCTCTTCCCTACGAGCAGTACTTC
TRBV7-9	NA	NA	TRBJ1-1	CASSPDGLLTTEAFF	TGTGCCAGCAGCCCGGACGGACTTCTCACCACTGAAGCTTTCTTT
TRBV3-1/TRBV3-2	NA	NA	TRBJ1-2	CASSQVSRGGYGYTF	TGTGCCAGCAGCCAAGTGTCCAGGGGCGGCTATGGCTACACCTTC
TRBV30	NA	NA	TRBJ1-1	CAWSVQQNTEAFF	TGTGCCTGGAGTGTACAGCAAAACACTGAAGCTTTCTTT
TRBV7-7	NA	NA	TRBJ2-5	CASSRRSGLGGETQYF	TGTGCTAGCAGCCGTCGGTCGGGCCTCGGGGGTGAGACCCAGTACTTC
TRBV3-1/TRBV3-2	NA	TRBD2	TRBJ2-3	CASSLVGSSGDTQYF	TGTGCCAGCAGCCTAGTAGGTAGTAGCGGGGATACGCAGTATTTT
TRBV19	NA	TRBD1	TRBJ1-5	CASSRGTGNNQPQHF	TGTGCCAGTAGCCGCGGGACAGGAAACAATCAGCCCCAGCATTTT
TRBV2	NA	NA	TRBJ2-7	CASSEQGSYEQYF	TGTGCCAGCAGTGAACAGGGTTCCTACGAGCAGTACTTC
TRBV4-3	NA	TRBD1	TRBJ1-2	CASSQDRDRGYGYTF	TGCGCCAGCAGCCAAGACCGGGACAGGGGTTATGGCTACACCTTC
TRBV30	NA	TRBD2	TRBJ2-3	CAWTWTRADTQYF	TGTGCCTGGACATGGACTAGGGCAGATACGCAGTATTTT
TRBV5-1	NA	NA	TRBJ1-2	CASSETGYGYTF	TGCGCCAGCAGCGAAACAGGGTATGGCTACACCTTC
TRBV7-3	few	NA	TRBJ2-5	CASSLGRSGQTQYF	TGTGCCAGCAGCTTGGGTAGGAGCGGGCAGACCCAGTACTTC
TRBV27	NA	TRBD1	TRBJ1-5	CASSPHGGQGGNQPQHF	TGTGCCAGCAGTCCACATGGGGGACAGGGCGGTAATCAGCCCCAGCATTTT
TRBV9	NA	NA	TRBJ2-7	CASSVVDGPQGEQYF	TGTGCCAGCAGCGTAGTCGATGGACCCCAGGGCGAGCAGTACTTC
TRBV2	few	TRBD1	TRBJ2-7	CASQTGMDLYEQYF	TGTGCCAGTCAGACAGGGATGGACCTCTACGAGCAGTACTTC
TRBV7-9	few	TRBD2	TRBJ2-2	CASRLTGGLDTGELFF	TGTGCCAGCAGACTCACGGGGGGACTGGACACCGGGGAGCTGTTTTTT
TRBV3-1/TRBV3-2	NA	NA	TRBJ1-2	CASSPRTWNGYTF	TGTGCCAGCAGCCCGCGGACATGGAATGGCTACACCTTC
TRBV29-1	NA	NA	TRBJ1-2	CSVEEGGYGYTF	TGCAGCGTTGAGGAAGGGGGCTATGGCTACACCTTC
TRBV14	NA	NA	TRBJ2-6	CASSRTVFSGANVLTF	TGTGCCAGCAGCCGGACAGTCTTCTCTGGGGCCAACGTCCTGACTTTC
TRBV9	NA	NA	TRBJ1-2	CASSVTSANYGYTF	TGTGCCAGCAGCGTAACCAGCGCTAACTATGGCTACACCTTC
TRBV19	NA	NA	TRBJ2-3	CASSIGGIDADTQYF	TGTGCCAGTAGTATCGGAGGGATTGACGCAGATACGCAGTATTTT
TRBV7-8	NA	TRBD2	TRBJ2-7	CASSFGLAVSYEQYF	TGTGCCAGCAGCTTCGGACTAGCGGTCTCCTACGAGCAGTACTTC
TRBV9	NA	TRBD1	TRBJ1-2	CASTANDRVGGYTF	TGTGCCAGCACCGCCAATGACAGGGTGGGAGGCTACACCTTC
TRBV5-6	few	TRBD2	TRBJ2-5	CASSFAGGEETQYF	TGTGCCAGCAGCTTCGCGGGAGGGGAAGAGACCCAGTACTTC
TRBV5-1	NA	TRBD2	TRBJ2-3	CASSSGGGKDTQYF	TGCGCCAGCTCGAGCGGGGGGGGAAAAGATACGCAGTATTTT
TRBV13	NA	NA	TRBJ2-6	CASSLNGRVNVLTF	TGTGCCAGCAGCCTAAATGGTCGGGTCAACGTCCTGACTTTC
TRBV10-3	NA	NA	TRBJ1-4	CAISEGLRNEKLFF	TGTGCCATCAGTGAGGGACTCCGTAATGAAAAACTGTTTTTT
TRBV9	NA	NA	TRBJ1-2	CASSVELGESYGYTF	TGTGCCAGCAGCGTAGAACTCGGGGAGAGCTATGGCTACACCTTC
TRBV4-2	NA	NA	TRBJ1-4	CASSLKTGGGATNEKLFF	TGTGCCAGCAGCCTGAAAACTGGGGGGGGTGCAACTAATGAAAAACTGTTTTTT
TRBV9	NA	NA	TRBJ2-3	CASSVDIAVTDTQYF	TGTGCCAGCAGCGTAGATATAGCGGTCACAGATACGCAGTATTTT
TRBV19	NA	NA	TRBJ2-3	CASSMPGVWDTQYF	TGTGCCAGTAGTATGCCGGGGGTATGGGATACGCAGTATTTT
TRBV5-1	NA	NA	TRBJ1-3	CASRPESSGNTIYF	TGCGCCAGCAGGCCGGAGAGCTCTGGAAACACCATATATTTT
TRBV20-1	once	NA	TRBJ1-6	CSASPLQGSGNSPLHF	TGCAGTGCTAGTCCATTACAGGGTTCAGGGAATTCACCCCTCCACTTT
TRBV19	NA	TRBD1	TRBJ2-4	CASGDRAKNIQYF	TGTGCCAGTGGGGACAGGGCCAAAAACATTCAGTACTTC
TRBV12-5	NA	TRBD1	TRBJ2-7	CASGLVSGTGGHYEQYF	TGTGCTAGTGGTTTGGTAAGCGGGACAGGGGGTCACTACGAGCAGTACTTC
TRBV20-1	NA	NA	TRBJ1-1	CSASGSGETEAFF	TGCAGTGCTAGTGGTTCAGGGGAAACTGAAGCTTTCTTT
TRBV19	NA	TRBD2	TRBJ2-7	CASIGASGQSYEQYF	TGTGCCAGTATCGGAGCTAGCGGGCAATCCTACGAGCAGTACTTC
TRBV6-1	once	NA	TRBJ1-2	CASSFLSNYGYTF	TGTGCCAGCAGTTTCCTATCTAACTATGGCTACACCTTC
TRBV6-2/TRBV6-3	NA	NA	TRBJ2-7	CASSPQGYEQYF	TGTGCCAGCAGTCCACAGGGCTACGAGCAGTACTTC
TRBV30	NA	TRBD2	TRBJ2-1	CAWRRTSGGAYEQFF	TGTGCCTGGAGACGGACTAGCGGGGGGGCCTATGAGCAGTTCTTC
TRBV5-1	few	NA	TRBJ2-1	CASSFGNRGTLDEQFF	TGCGCCAGCAGCTTCGGGAATCGCGGGACCCTCGATGAGCAGTTCTTC
TRBV15	NA	NA	TRBJ1-2	CATSRDRGIGGYTF	TGTGCCACCAGCAGAGATCGGGGGATCGGTGGCTACACCTTC